This T cell receptor (beta chain) was sequenced during a study of blood T cell repertoires in COVID-19. Turning to the study itself: The United States, Italy and Spain were the sources of the acute and convalescent COVID-19 samples. T cells, B-cell-depleted T cells, or PBMCs provided the cDNA or gDNA that served as material.

Under the authors' procedure: Amplified reference gene primers provided the basis for estimating nucleated cell counts. The repertoire was sequenced with immunoSEQ multiplex PCR; TCRdb's copy has only in-frame clones and lacks some. The D gene and trimming were derived from the DNA, and the V and J assignments and clone size from that table. The data show 60,000 to 70,000 clones, almost 85% seen once. V was trimmed by 4 bases and J by 4 bases, leaving 8 bases between them. The CDR3 has 13 amino acids. From germline, CDR1 is SGHAT and CDR2 FQNNGV. This clone occurred once. The V gene is TRBV11-2, the J gene TRBJ1-3; no firm D call. The TCR sequence derives from a man between 45 and 60 years old with active COVID-19. The sample comprised peripheral blood. The CDR3 nucleotides read TGTGCCAGCAGCTCCGCGGCAGGAAACACCATATATTTT. Translation gives CASSSAAGNTIYF.